These 31 T cell receptor beta chains were all obtained from the same sample, sequenced in a study of blood T cell repertoires in COVID-19. Data came from immunoSEQ multiplex PCR; TCRdb stores just in-frame clones and leaves some out. The sample consists of over 45,000 clones, about nine tenths of them appearing once. The sequenced material came from peripheral blood. Receptors originate from a man aged 45-65 years with active COVID-19.

J is TRBJ1-5 and V is TRBV19; TRBD1 matches at 7 bases. Germline V gives CDR1 LNHDA, CDR2 SQIVND (reference sequence). The CDR3 loop spans 13 amino acids. V lost 6 bases, J lost 3 bases, and 2 bases stayed unmatched. The DNA of the CDR3 is TGTGCCAGTAGAGGACAGGCCAATCAGCCCCAGCATTTT. This sequence encodes CASRGQANQPQHF.

Relative to its sample, this clone is medium-sized. The genes are TRBV27 and TRBJ2-1, with D tentatively TRBD2 (7 bases). CDR1 is MNHEY, CDR2 SMNVEV, per germline (reference sequence). Trimming took 6 bases from V and 9 from J, leaving 18 bases between them. The CDR3 consists of 14 residues. In DNA form, the CDR3 reads TGTGCCAGCAGCTGGACCGGGGGGCCAGTTGAGCAGTTCTTC. Protein sequence: CASSWTGGPVEQFF.

The chain carries TRBV5-1 and TRBJ2-1; D is perhaps TRBD1 (5 bases). V lost 5 bases and J 8 bases, leaving 32 bases between the germline ends. The CDR3 is made up of 19 amino acids. Germline V gene sequence: CDR1 SGHRS, CDR2 YFSETQ. CDR3 nucleotides: TGCGCCAGCAGTAGGGGTCTCATCGGCTTGGCGATAGGGGCAGATGAGCAGTTCTTC. Its protein product is CASSRGLIGLAIGADEQFF.

The chain combines TRBV2 with TRBJ1-1, with a weak D call TRBD1 (6 bases). Germline V CDR1 and CDR2: SNHLY, FYNNEI. The length of the CDR3 is 13 residues. Trimming took 7 bases from V and 3 from J, leaving 12 bases between them. The CDR3 sequence is CASMRDTDTEAFF. DNA of the CDR3: TGTGCCAGCATGAGGGACACAGACACTGAAGCTTTCTTT.

The chain recombines TRBV2 with TRBJ1-2; the D is unclear. Trimming removed 3 bases at V and 7 bases at J, with 15 bases between. The germline CDR1 and CDR2 sequences are SNHLY and FYNNEI. The CDR3 is made up of 14 amino acids. The CDR3 DNA follows: TGTGCCAGCAGTGACCGAGGCGGGGTGCGTGGCTACACCTTC. Protein product: CASSDRGGVRGYTF.

J is TRBJ1-2 and V is TRBV29-1; 9 bases map to TRBD1. The junction had 8 bases not matched to a gene; V was cut back by 3 bases and J by 6 bases. Germline V gene lookup returns CDR1 SQVTM and CDR2 ANQGSEA. CDR3 length equals 14 residues. The CDR3 protein is CSVEDRDRVDGYTF. The CDR3, as DNA: TGCAGCGTTGAGGATCGGGACAGGGTTGATGGCTACACCTTC.

This chain uses TRBV2 with TRBJ2-2, with D perhaps TRBD1 (7 bases). Germline V gives CDR1 SNHLY, CDR2 FYNNEI. V lost 1 base and J lost 4, with 19 bases in between. The CDR3 totals 18 residues. CDR3 region: CASSEGTGRGRTTGELFF. The CDR3 coding sequence is TGTGCCAGCAGTGAAGGGACAGGTAGGGGGAGGACCACCGGGGAGCTGTTTTTT.

V and J are TRBV7-8 and TRBJ2-5; D not certain. Between the trimmed V and J ends, which lost 1 base and 1 base, there was a span of 4 bases. Germline V gene sequence: CDR1 SGHVS, CDR2 FQNEAQ. The CDR3 sequence is 13 residues long. In DNA, the CDR3 is TGTGCCAGCAGCTTAGTTATCCAAGAGACCCAGTACTTC. This sequence encodes CASSLVIQETQYF.

The chain joins TRBV7-9 to TRBJ2-1; D perhaps matches TRBD1 (5 bases). V dropped 0 bases and J dropped 0 bases, with 6 bases sitting between them. The CDR3 runs 15 residues. Germline CDR1 is SEHNR and CDR2 is FQNEAQ (reference sequence). The CDR3 DNA is TGTGCCAGCAGCTTAGCGGGGCCCTCCTACAATGAGCAGTTCTTC. Its protein product is CASSLAGPSYNEQFF. Filled out from reference TRBV7-9 and TRBJ2-1, the complete variable domain reads DTGVSQNPRHKITKRGQNVTFRCDPISEHNRLYWYRQTLGQGPEFLTYFQNEAQLEKSRLLSDRFSAERPKGSFSTLEIQRTEQGDSAMYLCASSLAGPSYNEQFFGPGTRLTVL.

CDR3 DNA: TGTGCCAGCAGGGACAGAGGTGGCTACACCTTC. Amino acids: CASRDRGGYTF. This chain joins TRBV2 and TRBJ1-2; weak D call: TRBD1 (6 bases). The V end was cut by 6 bases, the J end by 7 bases, with 9 bases between. Per germline, CDR1 SNHLY and CDR2 FYNNEI. CDR3 length equals 11 residues. The entire variable domain, with the rest obtained from reference TRBV2 and TRBJ1-2, is as follows: EPEVTQTPSHQVTQMGQEVILRCVPISNHLYFYWYRQILGQKVEFLVSFYNNEISEKSEIFDDQFSVERPDGSNFTLKIRSTKLEDSAMYFCASRDRGGYTFGSGTRLTVV.

The rearrangement links TRBV4-1 to TRBJ1-1; no clear D gene. The CDR3 extends over 14 amino acids. V was shortened by 4 bases and J by 0 bases, with 9 bases between the two germline ends. The germline V gene encodes CDR1 MGHRA and CDR2 YSYEKL. The CDR3 nucleotides are TGCGCCAGCAGCCTTGGGCTTCTGAACACTGAAGCTTTCTTT. Translated: CASSLGLLNTEAFF.

V gene TRBV4-1 combines with J gene TRBJ1-2; D possibly corresponds to TRBD1 (6 bases). CDR1 is MGHRA and CDR2 is YSYEKL in the germline V gene. Trimming shortened V by 6 bases and J by 3 bases, and 11 bases separated the two germline ends. The CDR3 has 13 residues. The CDR3 is CASSRGGHYGYTF. In nucleotides, the CDR3 is TGCGCCAGCAGTCGAGGGGGTCACTATGGCTACACCTTC.

This chain links TRBV5-4 with TRBJ1-2; perhaps TRBD1 as D (6 bases). This CDR3 spans 15 amino acids. Per germline, CDR1 SGHNT and CDR2 YYREEE (reference sequence). V lost 0 bases to trimming and J lost 4 bases, with 13 bases between them. In nucleotides, the CDR3 is TGTGCCAGCAGCTTGGGGACAGAGAATTTCTATGGCTACACCTTC. It yields the protein CASSLGTENFYGYTF.

CDR3 sequence reads: CASRFDRDTEAFF. CDR3 in DNA: TGTGCCAGCAGGTTCGACAGGGACACTGAAGCTTTCTTT. The rearrangement uses TRBV2 and TRBJ1-1; 7 positions match TRBD1. The length of the CDR3 is 13 residues. The V gene end was trimmed by 6 bases and the J gene end by 3 bases; junction bases not matched to a gene: 4. Germline assignment: CDR1 SNHLY and CDR2 FYNNEI.

J is TRBJ2-2 and V is TRBV9; TRBD2 matches 10 bases. Germline CDR1 is SGDLS and CDR2 is YYNGEE. J gave up 1 base and V 6 bases, and 3 bases lay outside the gene matches. This CDR3 contains 15 residues. The CDR3 spells CASTASGGNTGELFF. The CDR3 DNA sequence: TGTGCCAGCACCGCTAGCGGGGGGAACACCGGGGAGCTGTTTTTT.

This chain joins TRBV5-5 and TRBJ2-7; 7 nucleotides line up with TRBD1. V lost 0 bases to trimming and J lost 1 base; unmatched junction nucleotides: 4. The CDR3 runs 15 residues. Germline V gives CDR1 SGHKS, CDR2 YYEKEE (reference sequence). The CDR3 region is CASSLGRGRSYEQYF. CDR3 in DNA: TGTGCCAGCAGCTTGGGAAGGGGGCGGTCCTACGAGCAGTACTTC.

This clone was recorded a few times. V gene TRBV19 combines with J gene TRBJ2-7; 7 positions agree with TRBD2. V lost 6 bases, J lost 3 bases, and 5 bases stayed unmatched. From germline, CDR1 is LNHDA and CDR2 SQIVND (reference sequence). CDR3 length equals 13 residues. The CDR3 loop is CASSLSGGYEQYF. CDR3 coding DNA: TGTGCCAGTAGCCTCTCGGGAGGCTACGAGCAGTACTTC.

The genes are TRBV7-8 and TRBJ1-3; TRBD1 agrees at 8 bases. The CDR3 covers 16 residues. The J segment lost 4 bases and the V segment lost 5 bases, leaving 10 bases of the junction unmatched. Germline V gene lookup returns CDR1 SGHVS and CDR2 FQNEAQ. DNA for the CDR3: TGTGCCAGCAGCCCGATGACAGGGGCGGGCGGAAACACCATATATTTT. This encodes CASSPMTGAGGNTIYF.

The V call is TRBV2, the J call TRBJ2-7; 9 bases map to TRBD2. Germline lookup yields CDR1 SNHLY and CDR2 FYNNEI. This CDR3 is built from 15 residues. V was clipped by 0 bases and J by 6 bases; unmatched bases: 6. Here the CDR3 DNA reads TGTGCCAGCAGTGAAGCGCTAGCGGGAATAGGCGAGCAGTACTTC. Its translation: CASSEALAGIGEQYF.

The chain carries TRBV10-3 and TRBJ2-1, with a possible D match to TRBD2 (6 bases). The CDR3 totals 13 residues. Germline V gives CDR1 ENHRY, CDR2 SYGVKD. V was cut by 11 bases and J by 8 bases, with 19 bases left in between. The CDR3 DNA reads TGTGCCGCACGGGAGACTGATGTGGATGAGCAGTTCTTC. It specifies CAARETDVDEQFF.

V usage is TRBV29-1 and J usage is TRBJ1-1, with 10 nucleotides matching TRBD1. CDR1 is SQVTM, CDR2 ANQGSEA, per germline. The CDR3 runs to 13 residues. Trimming cost V 5 bases and J 1 base; bases outside gene matches: 1. The CDR3 protein is CSVRQGANTEAFF. The CDR3 DNA follows: TGCAGCGTTAGACAGGGGGCGAACACTGAAGCTTTCTTT.

For this clone: Other DNA sequences in this specimen translate into the identical CDR3. The chain uses TRBV30 and TRBJ1-5; TRBD1 aligns across 10 bases. The CDR3 loop spans 14 amino acids. Germline V gives CDR1 GTSNPN, CDR2 SVGIG (reference sequence). J lost 4 bases, V lost 2 bases, and 2 bases had no gene match. CDR3 region: CAWSLGQGNQPQHF. CDR3 DNA sequence: TGTGCCTGGAGTTTGGGACAGGGGAATCAGCCCCAGCATTTT.

The chain uses TRBV9 and TRBJ2-3; weak D call: TRBD1 (7 bases). Germline loops: CDR1 SGDLS, CDR2 YYNGEE. The CDR3 loop spans 20 amino acids. Trimming cost V 0 bases and J 3 bases, with 26 bases left between them. The CDR3 sequence is CASSVDGRVVWTGLTDTQYF. CDR3 DNA sequence: TGTGCCAGCAGCGTAGATGGTCGGGTGGTTTGGACAGGACTAACAGATACGCAGTATTTT.

In its sample, this clone was seen once. The J gene is TRBJ1-1, the V gene TRBV6-1; possibly TRBD1 for D (6 bases). The V end lost 2 bases, the J end lost 1 base, and 17 bases lay between the germline ends. The length of the CDR3 is 17 residues. Germline lookup yields CDR1 MNHNS and CDR2 SASEGT. This CDR3 is CASSELRKQGANTEAFF. CDR3 DNA sequence: TGTGCCAGCAGTGAATTGAGGAAACAGGGTGCGAACACTGAAGCTTTCTTT.

The V call is TRBV27, the J call TRBJ1-2, with TRBD1 matching 10 bases. There are 17 residues in the CDR3. V shed 7 bases and J 4 bases; nucleotides not matched to a gene: 15. Germline V gives CDR1 MNHEY, CDR2 SMNVEV (reference sequence). This CDR3 is CASKPIVGQGGLYGYTF. The CDR3 DNA is TGTGCCAGCAAACCGATAGTTGGACAGGGGGGTCTCTATGGCTACACCTTC.

This clone was picked up a small number of times. The gene calls are TRBV10-3 and TRBJ1-2; D gene uncertain. The V end was cut by 0 bases, the J end by 8 bases, with 10 bases between. The CDR3 is 13 amino acids. Germline-derived CDR1 and CDR2 are ENHRY and SYGVKD. Here the CDR3 DNA reads TGTGCCATCAGTGAGTCTTCGGGAGGAGGCTACACCTTC. Translating gives CAISESSGGGYTF.

This sequence joins TRBV5-1 and TRBJ2-5; possibly TRBD1 for D (5 bases). The germline gives CDR1 SGHRS, CDR2 YFSETQ. The V and J ends lost 4 bases and 3 bases respectively, with 13 bases between them. The CDR3 consists of 14 residues. For the CDR3, the DNA is TGCGCCAGCAGCCTCAACTGGGGCGAAGAGACCCAGTACTTC. This sequence encodes CASSLNWGEETQYF.

By its share, this clone is medium-sized. The chain has TRBV25-1 and TRBJ1-1; D gene ambiguous. CDR1 is MGHDK and CDR2 is SYGVNS in the germline V gene. V lost 6 bases and J 7 bases, leaving 12 bases between the germline ends. The CDR3 consists of 12 residues. CDR3 region: CASRPRRGEAFF. Here the CDR3 DNA reads TGTGCCAGCAGACCCCGACGGGGTGAAGCTTTCTTT.

The chain uses TRBV19 and TRBJ1-1, with D possibly matching TRBD1 (5 bases). The CDR3 totals 17 residues. Deletions cut 4 bases from V and 3 bases from J, with 21 bases between. Germline assignment: CDR1 LNHDA and CDR2 SQIVND (reference sequence). CDR3 sequence reads: CASSKVAAGRGHTEAFF. DNA for the CDR3: TGTGCCAGTAGTAAGGTGGCGGCAGGGAGGGGTCACACTGAAGCTTTCTTT.

The chain uses TRBV9 and TRBJ2-4, with 12 nucleotides matching TRBD2. The CDR3 length is 16 residues. J was trimmed by 2 bases and V by 3 bases; bases with no gene match: 3. The V gene's germline CDR1 is SGDLS and CDR2 YYNGEE. In DNA form, the CDR3 reads TGTGCCAGCAGCGCCGGACTAGCGGGAACCAAAAACATTCAGTACTTC. Translating it yields CASSAGLAGTKNIQYF.

This sequence joins TRBV10-1 and TRBJ1-1; no reliable D call. The ends were cut back, 5 bases at V and 6 bases at J, with 13 bases in the middle. The CDR3 sequence is 13 residues long. The V gene's germline CDR1 is WNHNN and CDR2 SYGVQD (reference sequence). The CDR3, as DNA: TGCGCCAGCAGTCTTTGGACCGGGGCTGAAGCTTTCTTT. This codes for CASSLWTGAEAFF.